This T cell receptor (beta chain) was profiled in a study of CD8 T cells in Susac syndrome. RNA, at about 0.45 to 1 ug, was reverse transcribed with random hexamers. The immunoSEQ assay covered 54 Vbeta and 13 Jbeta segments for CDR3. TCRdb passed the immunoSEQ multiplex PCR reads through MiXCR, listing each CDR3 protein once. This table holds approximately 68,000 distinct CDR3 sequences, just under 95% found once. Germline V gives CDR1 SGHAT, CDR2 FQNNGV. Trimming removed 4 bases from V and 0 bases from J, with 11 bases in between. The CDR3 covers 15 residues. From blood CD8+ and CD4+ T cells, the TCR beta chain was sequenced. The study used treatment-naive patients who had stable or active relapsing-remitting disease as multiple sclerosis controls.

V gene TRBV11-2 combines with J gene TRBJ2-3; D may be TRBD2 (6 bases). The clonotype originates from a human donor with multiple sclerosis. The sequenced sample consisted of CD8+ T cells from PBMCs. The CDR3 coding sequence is TGTGCCAGCAGCTATAGCGGAACTAGCACAGATACGCAGTATTTT. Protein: CASSYSGTSTDTQYF.